The source of this TCR beta chain is a study of T cells in Graves' hyperthyroidism and ophthalmopathy. The germline CDR1 and CDR2 sequences are SQVTM and ANQGSEA. This CDR3 comprises 16 residues. V lost 6 bases to trimming and J lost 2 bases; unmatched junction nucleotides: 13. Template material for amplifying TCR beta CDR3 regions consisted of RNA transcripts. HTBI primers drove first-round RT-PCR of the TCR CDR3. A single record per CDR3 protein comes from TCRdb applying MiXCR to the multiplex PCR reads. In the table there are 550,000 to 700,000 distinct CDR3 sequences, about 43% of which are singletons. This clonotype has at least ten counts.

Sequences were obtained from peripheral blood or thyroid tissue (not recorded which). This TCR was sampled from an adult woman with Graves' disease, either hyperthyroidism or ophthalmopathy (not recorded which). The genes are TRBV29-1 and TRBJ2-7; TRBD1 agrees at 10 bases. The CDR3 sequence is CSVSVPGQGNPYEQYF. The CDR3, as DNA: TGCAGCGTCTCTGTCCCGGGACAGGGGAACCCCTACGAGCAGTACTTC.